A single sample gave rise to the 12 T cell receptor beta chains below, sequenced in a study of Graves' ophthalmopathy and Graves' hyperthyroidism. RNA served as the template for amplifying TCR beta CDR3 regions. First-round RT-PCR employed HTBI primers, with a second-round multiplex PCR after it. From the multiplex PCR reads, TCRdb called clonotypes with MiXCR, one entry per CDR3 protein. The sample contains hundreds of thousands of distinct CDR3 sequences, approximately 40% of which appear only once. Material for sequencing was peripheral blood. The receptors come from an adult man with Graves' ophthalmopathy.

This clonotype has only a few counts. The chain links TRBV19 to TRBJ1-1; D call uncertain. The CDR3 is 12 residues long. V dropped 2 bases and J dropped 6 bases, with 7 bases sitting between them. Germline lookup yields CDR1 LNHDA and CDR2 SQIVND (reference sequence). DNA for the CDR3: TGTGCCAGTAGTATATCCGGCTCTGAAGCTTTCTTT. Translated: CASSISGSEAFF.

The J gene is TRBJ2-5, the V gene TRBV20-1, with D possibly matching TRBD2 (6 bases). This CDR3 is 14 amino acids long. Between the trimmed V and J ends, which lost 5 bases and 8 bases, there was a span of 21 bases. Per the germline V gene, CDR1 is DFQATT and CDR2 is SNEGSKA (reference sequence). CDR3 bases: TGCAGTGCTCCACGGGAGTTGGGGCGCGAAACCCAGTACTTC. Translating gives CSAPRELGRETQYF.

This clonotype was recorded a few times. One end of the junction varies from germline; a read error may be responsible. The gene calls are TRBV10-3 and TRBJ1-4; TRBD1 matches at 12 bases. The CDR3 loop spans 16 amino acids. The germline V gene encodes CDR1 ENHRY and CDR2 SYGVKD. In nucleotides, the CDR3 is TGTGCCAGCAGTTCGCCTGGGACAGGGGGCGGGGAAAAACTGTTTTTT. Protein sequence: CASSSPGTGGGEKLFF.

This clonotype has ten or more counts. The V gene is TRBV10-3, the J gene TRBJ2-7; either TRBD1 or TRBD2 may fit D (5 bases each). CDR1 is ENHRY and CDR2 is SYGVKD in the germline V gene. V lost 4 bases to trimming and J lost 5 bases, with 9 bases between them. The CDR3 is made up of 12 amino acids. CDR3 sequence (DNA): TGTGCCATCAGTGGATCGGGACACGAGCAGTACTTC. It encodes CAISGSGHEQYF.

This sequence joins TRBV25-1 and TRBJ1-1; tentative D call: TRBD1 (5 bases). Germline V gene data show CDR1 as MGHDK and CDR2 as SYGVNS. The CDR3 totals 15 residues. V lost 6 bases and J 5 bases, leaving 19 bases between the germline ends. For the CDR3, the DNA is TGTGCCAGCAGCTCTCCGGTGGGGGATTCAACTGAAGCTTTCTTT. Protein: CASSSPVGDSTEAFF.

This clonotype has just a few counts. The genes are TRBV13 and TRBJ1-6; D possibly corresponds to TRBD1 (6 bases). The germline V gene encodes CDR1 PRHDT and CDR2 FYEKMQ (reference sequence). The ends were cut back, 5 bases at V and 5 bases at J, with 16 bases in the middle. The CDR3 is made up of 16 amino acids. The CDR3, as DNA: TGTGCCAGCAGCCCGTGGGGGGCTGGGGATAATTCACCCCTCCACTTT. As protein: CASSPWGAGDNSPLHF.

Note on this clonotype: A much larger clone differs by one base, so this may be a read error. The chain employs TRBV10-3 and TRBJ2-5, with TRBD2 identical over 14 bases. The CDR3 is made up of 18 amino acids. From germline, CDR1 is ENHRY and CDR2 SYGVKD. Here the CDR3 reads CAISESPTSGGAQETQHF. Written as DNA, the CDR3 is TGTGCCATCAGTGAGTCCCCGACTAGCGGGGGGGCCCAAGAGACCCAGCACTTC.

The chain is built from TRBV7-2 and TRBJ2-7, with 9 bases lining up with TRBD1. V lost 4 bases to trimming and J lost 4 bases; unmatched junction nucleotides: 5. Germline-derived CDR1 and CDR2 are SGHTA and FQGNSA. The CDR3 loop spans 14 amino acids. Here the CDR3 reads CASSWGQGLYEQYF. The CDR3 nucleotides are TGTGCCAGCAGCTGGGGACAGGGACTATACGAGCAGTACTTC.

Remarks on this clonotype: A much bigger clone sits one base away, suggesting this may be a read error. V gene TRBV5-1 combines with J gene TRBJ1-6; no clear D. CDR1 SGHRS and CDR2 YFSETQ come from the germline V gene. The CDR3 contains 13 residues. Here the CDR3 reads CTSSPDATPPLHF. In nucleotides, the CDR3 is TGCACCAGCAGCCCTGACGCCACCCCACCCCTCCACTTT.

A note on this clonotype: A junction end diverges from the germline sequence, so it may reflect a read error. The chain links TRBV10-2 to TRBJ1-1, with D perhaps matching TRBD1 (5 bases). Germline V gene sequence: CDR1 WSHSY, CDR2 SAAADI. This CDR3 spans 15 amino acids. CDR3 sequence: CASSSPGSPNTEAFF. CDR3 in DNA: TGTGCCAGCAGCTCCCCAGGGTCGCCGAACACTGAAGCTTTCTTT.

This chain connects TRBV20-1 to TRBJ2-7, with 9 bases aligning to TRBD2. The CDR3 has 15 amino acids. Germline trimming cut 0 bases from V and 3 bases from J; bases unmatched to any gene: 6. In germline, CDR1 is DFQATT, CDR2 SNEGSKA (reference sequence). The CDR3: CSARDTLAGFYEQYF. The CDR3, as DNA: TGCAGTGCTAGAGATACCCTAGCGGGGTTCTACGAGCAGTACTTC.

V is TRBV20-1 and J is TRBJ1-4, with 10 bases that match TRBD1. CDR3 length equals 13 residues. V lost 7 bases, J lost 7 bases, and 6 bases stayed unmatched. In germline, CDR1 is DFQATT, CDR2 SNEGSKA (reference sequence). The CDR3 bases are TGCAGTGTCCCGGGACAGGGGTCTGAAAAACTGTTTTTT. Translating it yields CSVPGQGSEKLFF.